This entry lists 29 T cell receptor beta chains sequenced from one sample in a study of blood T cell repertoires in COVID-19. Assay: immunoSEQ multiplex PCR; the TCRdb copy retains only in-frame clones and omits some. The repertoire includes some 58,000 clones, roughly three quarters of them detected once, and 32% sits in the top ten. Input material: peripheral blood. All receptors come from a human donor in a cohort sampled during active COVID-19.

This chain joins TRBV19 and TRBJ2-5; a weak D match, TRBD1 (6 bases). The CDR3 has 14 residues. Germline V gives CDR1 LNHDA, CDR2 SQIVND (reference sequence). V was pared by 1 base and J by 9 bases, with 15 bases between. The CDR3 is CASSIVQGPAAQYF. As DNA, the CDR3 is TGTGCCAGTAGTATAGTGCAGGGGCCGGCGGCCCAGTACTTC.

The CDR3 spells CASSPTAYSNQPQHF. The CDR3 bases are TGTGCCAGCTCACCAACAGCCTATAGCAATCAGCCCCAGCATTTT. This chain connects TRBV18 to TRBJ1-5; D call uncertain. The germline V gene has CDR1 KGHSH and CDR2 LQKENI. The CDR3 sequence is 15 residues long. With 2 bases removed from V and 0 bases from J, the gap between germline ends came to 8 bases.

This clone was seen a few times. V usage is TRBV5-6 and J usage is TRBJ1-1; a possible D gene is TRBD1 (6 bases). The V gene lost 2 bases and the J gene lost 8 bases, with 13 bases spanning the gap. In germline, CDR1 is SGHDT, CDR2 YYEEEE. This CDR3 has 13 amino acids. Here the CDR3 DNA reads TGTGCCAGCAGCTTTGCGGACAGTTTGGAAGCTTTCTTT. This sequence encodes CASSFADSLEAFF.

This clone was observed once. The J gene is TRBJ1-2, the V gene TRBV5-4; D possibly corresponds to TRBD1 (5 bases). Deletions cut 0 bases from V and 0 bases from J, with 12 bases between. The CDR3 extends over 16 amino acids. Germline values: CDR1 SGHNT, CDR2 YYREEE (reference sequence). The CDR3 coding sequence is TGTGCCAGCAGCTTGGGCAGGGTGGTATCTAACTATGGCTACACCTTC. Its protein product is CASSLGRVVSNYGYTF.

This clone was observed a handful of times. V and J are TRBV10-2 and TRBJ1-5; tentative D call: TRBD1 (6 bases). There are 14 residues in the CDR3. Deletions cut 2 bases from V and 7 bases from J, with 12 bases between. The V gene's germline CDR1 is WSHSY and CDR2 SAAADI. Here the CDR3 DNA reads TGCGCCAGCAGTGAGGCGGGGGGCAGGCAGCCCCAGCATTTT. Amino acids: CASSEAGGRQPQHF.

With regard to this clone: Other DNA sequences within the sample encode an identical CDR3. CDR3: CASSPPGGLNQPQHF. Here the CDR3 DNA reads TGTGCCAGCTCACCACCGGGGGGACTCAATCAGCCCCAGCATTTT. The chain links TRBV18 to TRBJ1-5, with D possibly being TRBD1 (5 bases). This CDR3 spans 15 amino acids. V gave up 0 bases and J gave up 3 bases, with 9 bases separating them. The V gene's germline CDR1 is KGHSH and CDR2 LQKENI.

The gene calls are TRBV5-1 and TRBJ2-5; D possibly corresponds to TRBD1 (5 bases). Germline assignment: CDR1 SGHRS and CDR2 YFSETQ. The ends were cut back, 0 bases at V and 4 bases at J, with 10 bases in the middle. There are 14 residues in the CDR3. The CDR3 DNA is TGCGCCAGCAGCTTGGTAGTAGGGGCAGAGACCCAGTACTTC. Its translation: CASSLVVGAETQYF.

The CDR3 loop is CASSPQGDNQPQHF. The CDR3 DNA is TGTGCCAGTAGTCCACAGGGAGACAATCAGCCCCAGCATTTT. The chain employs TRBV19 and TRBJ1-5, with D perhaps matching TRBD1 (6 bases). Germline V gene lookup returns CDR1 LNHDA and CDR2 SQIVND (reference sequence). CDR3 size: 14 residues. Trimming stripped 5 bases from V and 3 bases from J, with 11 bases between.

The chain uses TRBV27 and TRBJ2-2, with 11 bases fitting TRBD2. Trimming removed 6 bases from V and 4 bases from J; junction bases left unmatched: 7. This CDR3 is 16 amino acids long. The germline V gene has CDR1 MNHEY and CDR2 SMNVEV (reference sequence). The CDR3 reads CASSLAGGKVTGELFF. The DNA of the CDR3 is TGTGCCAGCAGCTTAGCGGGGGGGAAGGTCACCGGGGAGCTGTTTTTT.

The V and J genes are TRBV5-1 and TRBJ2-5; D gene unclear. The germline V and J ends were trimmed by 4 bases and 2 bases, with 9 bases remaining between them. The CDR3 extends over 13 amino acids. Germline V gene sequence: CDR1 SGHRS, CDR2 YFSETQ. CDR3 in DNA: TGCGCCAGCAGCAATGCGGTACAAGAGACCCAGTACTTC. This translates into CASSNAVQETQYF.

The gene calls are TRBV21-1 and TRBJ2-1; the D call TRBD2 from the table was never checked on the DNA. TRBV21-1 is termed a pseudogene. This CDR3 has 15 amino acids. CDR3 amino acids: CASSKASSGAHEQFF. The CDR3 DNA follows: TGTGCCAGCAGCAAAGCAAGTAGCGGAGCTCACGAGCAGTTCTTC.

The chain employs TRBV12-3 or TRBV12-4 and TRBJ2-1; 9 positions match TRBD1. The V segment lost 5 bases and the J segment 6 bases; nucleotides outside the gene matches: 2. This CDR3 has 13 amino acids. The CDR3 protein is CASSADRGNEQFF. The DNA for the CDR3 is TGTGCCAGCAGTGCGGACAGGGGCAATGAGCAGTTCTTC.

This clone was counted at least ten times. CDR3 in amino acids: CASSPGQGTDTQYF. For the CDR3, the DNA is TGTGCCAGCAGCCCGGGACAGGGCACAGATACGCAGTATTTT. The V and J genes are TRBV14 and TRBJ2-3; TRBD1 matches at 8 bases. The CDR3 loop spans 14 amino acids. CDR1 and CDR2 (germline): SGHDN, FVKESK. J gave up 1 base and V 4 bases, and 1 base lay outside the gene matches.

The J gene is TRBJ1-2, the V gene TRBV4-1; no definite D call. The CDR3 loop spans 14 amino acids. The V end lost 0 bases, the J end lost 4 bases, and 9 bases lay between the germline ends. The germline V gene has CDR1 MGHRA and CDR2 YSYEKL. CDR3 sequence (DNA): TGCGCCAGCAGCCAAGAGCGCACCCGCTATGGCTACACCTTC. This encodes CASSQERTRYGYTF.

This clone was seen only once. The chain employs TRBV12-5 and TRBJ2-2; maybe TRBD2 (6 bases). The CDR3 is 16 residues long. Germline V gene lookup returns CDR1 LGHNT and CDR2 FRNRAP. V lost 5 bases, J lost 2 bases, and 15 bases lay in between. The CDR3: CASGSWRGGNTGELFF. The CDR3 nucleotides read TGTGCTAGTGGTAGCTGGAGGGGCGGAAACACCGGGGAGCTGTTTTTT. The full variable domain, in which reference TRBV12-5 and TRBJ2-2 provide the parts outside the CDR3, is DARVTQTPRHKVTEMGQEVTMRCQPILGHNTVFWYRQTMMQGLELLAYFRNRAPLDDSGMPKDRFSAEMPDATLATLKIQPSEPRDSAVYFCASGSWRGGNTGELFFGEGSRLTVL.

V and J are TRBV10-1 and TRBJ2-2, with 10 bases lining up with TRBD1. The J segment lost 3 bases and the V segment lost 6 bases, leaving 4 bases of the junction unmatched. Germline CDR1 is WNHNN and CDR2 is SYGVQD (reference sequence). CDR3 length: 15 residues. In DNA, the CDR3 is TGCGCCAGCAGCGCCGGGACAGGGGACACCGGGGAGCTGTTTTTT. This codes for CASSAGTGDTGELFF.

The rearrangement uses TRBV5-4 and TRBJ2-1; 7 bases are shared with TRBD2. Germline V lookup: CDR1 SGHNT, CDR2 YYREEE (reference sequence). The CDR3 loop spans 17 amino acids. The V gene end was trimmed by 0 bases and the J gene end by 7 bases; junction bases not matched to a gene: 13. CDR3 DNA: TGTGCCAGCAGCTTGGGGGGAGCGGGGCGGTACGAAAATGAGCAGTTCTTC. Residues: CASSLGGAGRYENEQFF.

This clone has just a few counts. This rearrangement joins TRBV11-2 to TRBJ2-7; no clear D gene. Deletions cut 3 bases from V and 3 bases from J, with 12 bases between. Germline loops: CDR1 SGHAT, CDR2 FQNNGV. CDR3 length: 14 residues. CDR3 sequence reads: CASSFSTSGYEQYF. CDR3 nucleotide sequence: TGTGCCAGCAGCTTTTCCACTTCGGGCTACGAGCAGTACTTC.

This clone has more than one count but fewer than ten. V and J are TRBV29-1 and TRBJ2-5, with 11 bases fitting TRBD1. The CDR3 sequence is 13 residues long. Trimming removed 3 bases from V and 4 bases from J; junction bases left unmatched: 1. CDR1 and CDR2 from the germline V gene are SQVTM and ANQGSEA. The CDR3 DNA reads TGCAGCGTTGACGGGACAGGGGGAGAGACCCAGTACTTC. Amino acids: CSVDGTGGETQYF.

There are a few counts of this clone. V gene TRBV6-2 or TRBV6-3 combines with J gene TRBJ1-1; 7 nucleotides align to TRBD1. Germline V gene lookup returns CDR1 MNHEY and CDR2 SVGEGT. The CDR3 length is 13 residues. Trimming took 6 bases from V and 3 from J; bases not matched to a gene: 4. The CDR3 DNA sequence: TGTGCCAGCAGCTGGGGACAGTACACTGAAGCTTTCTTT. Translation: CASSWGQYTEAFF.

This chain joins TRBV19 and TRBJ1-5; D call uncertain. This CDR3 region has 13 residues. V was shortened by 5 bases and J by 3 bases, with 8 bases between the two germline ends. Germline assignment: CDR1 LNHDA and CDR2 SQIVND (reference sequence). CDR3 nucleotides: TGTGCCAGTAGTCCGAGGGCCAATCAGCCCCAGCATTTT. Translation gives CASSPRANQPQHF. The full variable domain, in which reference TRBV19 and TRBJ1-5 provide the parts outside the CDR3, is DGGITQSPKYLFRKEGQNVTLSCEQNLNHDAMYWYRQDPGQGLRLIYYSQIVNDFQKGDIAEGYSVSREKKESFPLTVTSAQKNPTAFYLCASSPRANQPQHFGDGTRLSIL.

This chain uses TRBV28 with TRBJ1-3, with D maybe TRBD1 (6 bases). V lost 6 bases to trimming and J lost 5 bases, with 17 bases between them. This CDR3 region has 15 residues. Looked up from germline, CDR1 is MDHEN and CDR2 is SYDVKM. In DNA, the CDR3 is TGTGCCAGCAGCACTCCAGGGACATTGAGAAACACCATATATTTT. It is translated as CASSTPGTLRNTIYF.

This clone has only one observation. The genes are TRBV5-1 and TRBJ2-1; the D gene is possibly TRBD1 (6 bases). The CDR3 totals 14 residues. V was pared by 1 base and J by 9 bases, with 14 bases between. The germline gives CDR1 SGHRS, CDR2 YFSETQ. The CDR3 loop is CASSLSGAGSEQFF. CDR3 in DNA: TGCGCCAGCAGCTTGTCAGGGGCGGGTAGTGAGCAGTTCTTC.

The CDR3 nucleotides are TGTGCCAGCACCATCGGAGGGCCCGCAGATACGCAGTATTTT. It yields the protein CASTIGGPADTQYF. The chain links TRBV27 to TRBJ2-3; perhaps TRBD2 as D (6 bases). The CDR3 is 14 amino acids. Per the germline V gene, CDR1 is MNHEY and CDR2 is SMNVEV (reference sequence). V lost 7 bases and J lost 4, with 15 bases in between.

The chain links TRBV19 to TRBJ1-2; TRBD1 matches at 7 bases. CDR1 is LNHDA, CDR2 SQIVND, per germline (reference sequence). This CDR3 comprises 15 residues. V lost 4 bases, J lost 3 bases, and 8 bases stayed unmatched. CDR3 in DNA: TGTGCCAGTAGTACCACCTCGACAGGGCACTATGGCTACACCTTC. Encoded protein: CASSTTSTGHYGYTF.

The V and J genes are TRBV6-5 and TRBJ2-1; D might be TRBD2 (6 bases). The CDR3 runs to 15 residues. Between the trimmed V and J ends, which lost 6 bases and 6 bases, there was a span of 18 bases. In germline, CDR1 is MNHEY, CDR2 SVGAGI. The chain's CDR3 is CASRSGLLSTNEQFF. As DNA, the CDR3 is TGTGCCAGCAGGTCGGGACTCCTATCTACCAATGAGCAGTTCTTC.

The chain uses TRBV4-1 and TRBJ1-3; D perhaps matches TRBD1 (6 bases). The CDR3 covers 14 residues. V lost 4 bases and J lost 2, with 9 bases in between. Germline V lookup: CDR1 MGHRA, CDR2 YSYEKL. In DNA, the CDR3 is TGCGCCAGCAGCCCATGGACAGCTGGAAACACCATATATTTT. Its translation: CASSPWTAGNTIYF.

The chain combines TRBV4-3 with TRBJ2-7; 15 positions agree with TRBD2. From germline, CDR1 is LGHNA and CDR2 YSLEER. V was clipped by 4 bases and J by 0 bases; unmatched bases: 7. This CDR3 is built from 18 residues. The CDR3 DNA reads TGCGCCAGCAGCCTGGGACTAGCGGGGGGAACTATCTCCTACGAGCAGTACTTC. Translating gives CASSLGLAGGTISYEQYF.

This rearrangement joins TRBV25-1 to TRBJ2-1; TRBD1 is a possible D gene (5 bases). The CDR3 length is 14 residues. V was trimmed by 11 bases and J by 5 bases, leaving 19 bases between them. Per germline, CDR1 MGHDK and CDR2 SYGVNS. CDR3 in DNA: TGTGCCTCAAAAAACCAGGGTCGACACAATGAGCAGTTCTTC. Its translation: CASKNQGRHNEQFF.